This T cell receptor beta chain comes out of a study of T cells in Graves' hyperthyroidism and ophthalmopathy. Trimming stripped 2 bases from V and 1 base from J, with 2 bases between. This CDR3 spans 12 amino acids. The V gene's germline CDR1 is KGHSH and CDR2 LQKENI. This clonotype was counted at least ten times. The antigen is not known. Regions amplified from RNA transcripts were the TCR beta CDR3 regions. HTBI primers were employed in a first-round RT-PCR of the TCR CDR3. One entry per CDR3 protein results from TCRdb running MiXCR on the multiplex PCR reads. The table records a few hundred thousand distinct CDR3 sequences, more than 11% of them present only once. Orbital computed tomography and thyroid ultrasound, together with serum TRAb and thyroxine and clinical symptoms, were used for diagnoses. Sampled blood dates from first hyperthyroidism diagnosis, and it precedes any ophthalmopathy symptoms.

Broader study findings: Most thyroid clonotypes expanded above 0.001 were also detected in blood. From stable hyperthyroidism, ophthalmopathy was set apart by a 13 V-J model.

The material sequenced was blood. V is TRBV18 and J is TRBJ2-5; D uncertain. This clonotype was obtained from a woman aged 30 to 39 with Graves' hyperthyroidism that later progressed to Graves' ophthalmopathy. The CDR3 protein is CASSPSQETQYF. CDR3 in DNA: TGTGCCAGCTCACCATCCCAAGAGACCCAGTACTTC.